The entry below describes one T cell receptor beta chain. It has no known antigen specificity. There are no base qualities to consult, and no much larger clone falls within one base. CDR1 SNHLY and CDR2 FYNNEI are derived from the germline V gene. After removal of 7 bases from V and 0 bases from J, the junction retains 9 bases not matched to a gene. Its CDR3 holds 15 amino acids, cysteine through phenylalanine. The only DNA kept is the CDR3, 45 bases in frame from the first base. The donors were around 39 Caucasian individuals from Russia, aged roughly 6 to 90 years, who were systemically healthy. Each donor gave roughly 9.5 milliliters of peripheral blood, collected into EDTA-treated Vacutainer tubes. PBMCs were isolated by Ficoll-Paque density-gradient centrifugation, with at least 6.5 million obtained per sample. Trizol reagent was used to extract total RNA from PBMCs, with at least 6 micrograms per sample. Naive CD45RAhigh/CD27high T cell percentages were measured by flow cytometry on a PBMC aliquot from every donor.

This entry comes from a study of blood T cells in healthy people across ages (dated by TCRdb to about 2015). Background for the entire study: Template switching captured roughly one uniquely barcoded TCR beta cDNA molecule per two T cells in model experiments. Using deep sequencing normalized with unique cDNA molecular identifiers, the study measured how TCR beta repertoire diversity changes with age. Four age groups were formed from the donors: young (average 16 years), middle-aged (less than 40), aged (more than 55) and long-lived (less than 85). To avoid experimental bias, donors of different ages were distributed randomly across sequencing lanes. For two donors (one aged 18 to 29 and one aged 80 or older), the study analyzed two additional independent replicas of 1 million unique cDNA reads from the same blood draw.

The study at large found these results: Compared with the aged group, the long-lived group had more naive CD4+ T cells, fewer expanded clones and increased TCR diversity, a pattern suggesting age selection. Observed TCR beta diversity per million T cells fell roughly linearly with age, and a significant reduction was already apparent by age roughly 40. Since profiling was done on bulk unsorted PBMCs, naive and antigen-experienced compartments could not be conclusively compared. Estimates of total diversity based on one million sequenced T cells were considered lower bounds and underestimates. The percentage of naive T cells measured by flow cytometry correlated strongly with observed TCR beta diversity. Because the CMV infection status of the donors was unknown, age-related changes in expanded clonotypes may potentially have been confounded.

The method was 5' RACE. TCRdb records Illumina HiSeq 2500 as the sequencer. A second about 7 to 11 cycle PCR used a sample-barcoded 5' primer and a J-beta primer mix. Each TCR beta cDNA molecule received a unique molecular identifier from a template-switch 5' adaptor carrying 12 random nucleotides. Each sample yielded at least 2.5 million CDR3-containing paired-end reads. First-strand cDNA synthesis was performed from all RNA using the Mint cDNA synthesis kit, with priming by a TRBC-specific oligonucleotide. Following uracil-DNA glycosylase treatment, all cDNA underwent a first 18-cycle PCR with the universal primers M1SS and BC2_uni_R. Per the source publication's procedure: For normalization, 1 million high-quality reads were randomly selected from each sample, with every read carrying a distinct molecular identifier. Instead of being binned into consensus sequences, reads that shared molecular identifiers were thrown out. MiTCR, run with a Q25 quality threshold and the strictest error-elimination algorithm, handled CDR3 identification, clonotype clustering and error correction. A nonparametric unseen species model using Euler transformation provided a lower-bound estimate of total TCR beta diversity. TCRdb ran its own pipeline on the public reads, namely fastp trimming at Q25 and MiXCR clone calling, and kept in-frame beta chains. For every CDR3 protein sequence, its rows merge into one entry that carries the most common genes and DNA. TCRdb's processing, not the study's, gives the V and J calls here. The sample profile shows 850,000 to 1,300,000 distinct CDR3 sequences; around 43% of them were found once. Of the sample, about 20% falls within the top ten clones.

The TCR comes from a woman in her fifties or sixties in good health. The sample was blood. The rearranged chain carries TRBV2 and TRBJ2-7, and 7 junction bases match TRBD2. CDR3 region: CASTPGRAHSYEQYF. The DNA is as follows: TGTGCCAGCACCCCAGGGAGGGCACACTCCTACGAGCAGTACTTC.